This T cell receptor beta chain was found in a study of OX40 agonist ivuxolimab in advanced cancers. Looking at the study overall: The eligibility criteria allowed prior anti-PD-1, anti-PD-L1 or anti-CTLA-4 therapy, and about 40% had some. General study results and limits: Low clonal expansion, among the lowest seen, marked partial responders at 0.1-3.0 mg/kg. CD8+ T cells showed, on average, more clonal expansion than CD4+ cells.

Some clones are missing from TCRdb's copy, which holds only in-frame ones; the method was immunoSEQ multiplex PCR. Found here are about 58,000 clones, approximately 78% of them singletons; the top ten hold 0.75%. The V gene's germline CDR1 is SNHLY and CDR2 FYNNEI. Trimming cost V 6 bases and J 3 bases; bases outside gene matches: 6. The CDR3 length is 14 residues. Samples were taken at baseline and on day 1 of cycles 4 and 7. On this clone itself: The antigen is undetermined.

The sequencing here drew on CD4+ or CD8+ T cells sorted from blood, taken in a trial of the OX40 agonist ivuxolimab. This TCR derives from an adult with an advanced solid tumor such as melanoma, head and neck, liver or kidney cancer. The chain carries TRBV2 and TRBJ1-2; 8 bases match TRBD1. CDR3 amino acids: CASRRTGYYYGYTF. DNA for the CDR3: TGTGCCAGCAGGCGGACAGGGTATTACTATGGCTACACCTTC.